This TCR beta chain was sequenced for a study of OX40 agonist ivuxolimab in advanced cancers. Study background: Three patients got partial responses; one had hepatocellular carcinoma and two had cutaneous melanoma. The study's findings and limits: Some patients without response likewise showed low normalized clonal expansion. Some of the lowest clonal expansion was seen in partial responders at 0.1-3.0 mg/kg.

Data came from immunoSEQ multiplex PCR; TCRdb stores just in-frame clones and leaves some out. The repertoire consists of around 50,000 clones, with about 89% occurring once and the leading ten covering 10% to 15%. Any history of autoimmune disease or systemic immunosuppression disqualified patients. Germline loops: CDR1 SNHLY, CDR2 FYNNEI. V was cut by 8 bases and J by 0 bases, with 10 bases left in between. This CDR3 has 14 amino acids. As for this clone: What it binds is not known.

The receptor was isolated from an adult with an advanced solid tumor such as melanoma, head and neck, liver or kidney cancer. The rearrangement joins TRBV2 to TRBJ1-4; D call uncertain. Sequencing used CD4+ or CD8+ T cells sorted from blood, obtained in a trial of the OX40 agonist ivuxolimab. The CDR3 bases are TGTGCCAGCGATCGGACCTCAACTAATGAAAAACTGTTTTTT. The encoded protein is CASDRTSTNEKLFF.